What follows are 16 T cell receptor beta chains derived from one specimen sequenced in a study of T cells after yellow fever vaccination. TCRdb recomputed calls from the 5' RACE reads with MiXCR, one row per CDR3 protein. This sample has 300,000 or so distinct CDR3 sequences, with 7.5% to 9.5% found just once. The sequences come from CD4+ T cells sorted from PBMCs, collected 5 days after the yellow fever booster vaccination. The receptors derive from a man aged 18 to 30 who received the YFV17D yellow fever vaccine.

DNA for the CDR3: TGTGCCAGCAGCCAAAGGGCCGGGGATACGCAGTATTTT. It is translated as CASSQRAGDTQYF. This chain connects TRBV7-2 to TRBJ2-3, with unresolved D. This CDR3 spans 13 amino acids. In germline, CDR1 is SGHTA, CDR2 FQGNSA. The V gene lost 5 bases and the J gene lost 6 bases, with 12 bases spanning the gap. Together with reference TRBV7-2 and TRBJ2-3, the CDR3 gives the full variable domain: GAGVSQSPSNKVTEKGKDVELRCDPISGHTALYWYRQSLGQGLEFLIYFQGNSAPDKSGLPSDRFSAERTGGSVSTLTIQRTQQEDSAVYLCASSQRAGDTQYFGPGTRLTVL.

The rearrangement joins TRBV5-1 to TRBJ2-2; weak D call: TRBD2 (5 bases). CDR1 and CDR2 (germline): SGHRS, YFSETQ. This CDR3 contains 17 residues. V lost 4 bases to trimming and J lost 6 bases, with 22 bases between them. The CDR3 DNA sequence: TGCGCCAGCAGCATCCGACGGGATTCCCTAGGACCCGGGGAGCTGTTTTTT. It specifies CASSIRRDSLGPGELFF.

In this sample, this clonotype turned up a few times. The chain couples TRBV11-3 to TRBJ2-2; weak D call: TRBD1 (5 bases). The V end lost 2 bases, the J end lost 6 bases, and 10 bases lay between the germline ends. Germline assignment: CDR1 SGHNT and CDR2 YENEEA. The CDR3 length is 14 residues. CDR3 DNA sequence: TGTGCCAGCAGCTTAAGTCAGGGCTCCGGGGAGCTGTTTTTT. This sequence encodes CASSLSQGSGELFF.

This clonotype was seen repeatedly, ten times or more. The rearrangement joins TRBV24-1 to TRBJ2-3; D is perhaps TRBD1 (5 bases). V was cut by 3 bases and J by 3 bases, with 12 bases left in between. The CDR3 loop spans 15 amino acids. Germline V lookup: CDR1 KGHDR, CDR2 SFDVKD. CDR3: CATSDIQGWTDTQYF. The CDR3 DNA sequence: TGTGCCACCAGTGATATCCAGGGTTGGACAGATACGCAGTATTTT.

The CDR3 DNA reads TGTGCCAGCAGGACCCCGGGACACCGAAAAGAGACCCAGTACTTC. Protein product: CASRTPGHRKETQYF. The chain uses TRBV28 and TRBJ2-5, with D possibly being TRBD1 (6 bases). V lost 6 bases and J 3 bases, leaving 17 bases between the germline ends. The CDR3 consists of 15 residues. Germline V gives CDR1 MDHEN, CDR2 SYDVKM.

This clonotype occurred many times. The V call is TRBV12-3 or TRBV12-4, the J call TRBJ2-2; D possibly corresponds to TRBD2 (5 bases). There are 15 residues in the CDR3. V was pared by 5 bases and J by 1 base, with 11 bases between. Written as DNA, the CDR3 is TGTGCCAGCAGTAGACGGACTGAGAACACCGGGGAGCTGTTTTTT. This sequence encodes CASSRRTENTGELFF.

This clonotype has a handful of counts. The J gene is TRBJ1-2, the V gene TRBV30; possibly TRBD1 for D (5 bases). In germline, CDR1 is GTSNPN, CDR2 SVGIG (reference sequence). The CDR3 extends over 14 amino acids. V was cut by 4 bases and J by 5 bases, with 17 bases left in between. The CDR3 region is CAWNRSPSIYGYTF. The CDR3, as DNA: TGTGCCTGGAACAGGTCCCCGTCGATATATGGCTACACCTTC.

In its sample, this clonotype was seen a few times. V is TRBV5-1 and J is TRBJ1-4; D might be TRBD1 (6 bases). The V end was cut by 0 bases, the J end by 7 bases, with 13 bases between. CDR3 length equals 15 residues. The germline gives CDR1 SGHRS, CDR2 YFSETQ. CDR3 residues: CASSLAGDFGEKLFF. The CDR3 DNA reads TGCGCCAGCAGCTTGGCAGGGGACTTCGGTGAAAAACTGTTTTTT.

This clonotype turned up a few times. The chain couples TRBV20-1 to TRBJ1-5, with 8 bases lining up with TRBD1. Germline CDR1 reads DFQATT; CDR2 reads SNEGSKA (reference sequence). The V and J ends lost 2 bases and 7 bases, in that order; junction bases with no gene match: 7. The CDR3 covers 14 residues. This CDR3 reads CSARLPGGGQPQHF. CDR3 in DNA: TGCAGTGCTAGATTACCAGGGGGCGGACAGCCCCAGCATTTT.

This clonotype is medium-sized in the sample. V gene TRBV5-1 combines with J gene TRBJ2-1, with TRBD2 identical over 10 bases. Germline V CDR1 and CDR2: SGHRS, YFSETQ. V shed 0 bases and J 10 bases; nucleotides not matched to a gene: 4. The CDR3 length is 14 residues. The CDR3 loop is CASSLATSGEEQFF. CDR3 DNA sequence: TGCGCCAGCAGCTTGGCAACTAGCGGGGAAGAGCAGTTCTTC.

There are a few counts of this clonotype. The rearrangement uses TRBV6-5 and TRBJ2-7; D remains ambiguous. The ends were cut back, 4 bases at V and 6 bases at J, with 7 bases in the middle. The CDR3 is made up of 11 amino acids. In germline, CDR1 is MNHEY, CDR2 SVGAGI. The CDR3 spells CASSLGPEQYF. The CDR3 DNA sequence: TGTGCCAGCAGTTTAGGGCCCGAGCAGTACTTC.

A few counts support this clonotype. The V gene is TRBV2, the J gene TRBJ2-1, with D possibly matching TRBD2 (5 bases). CDR1 is SNHLY, CDR2 FYNNEI, per germline. Trimming shortened V by 7 bases and J by 0 bases, and 10 bases separated the two germline ends. The CDR3 consists of 14 residues. This CDR3 is CASKVGSSYNEQFF. CDR3 bases: TGTGCCAGCAAGGTGGGGAGCTCCTACAATGAGCAGTTCTTC.

This clonotype was seen more than once but under ten times. The chain recombines TRBV4-2 with TRBJ2-5, with D perhaps TRBD2 (5 bases). CDR1 and CDR2 (germline): LGHNA, YNFKEQ. V lost 0 bases, J lost 2 bases, and 7 bases lay in between. This CDR3 is 14 amino acids long. CDR3 sequence reads: CASSQDWEQETQYF. CDR3 nucleotides: TGTGCCAGCAGCCAAGATTGGGAGCAAGAGACCCAGTACTTC.

This clonotype was observed many times. This chain connects TRBV5-1 to TRBJ1-6; 7 nucleotides agree with TRBD1. The germline CDR1 and CDR2 sequences are SGHRS and YFSETQ. The CDR3 has 14 residues. V lost 0 bases, J lost 9 bases, and 3 bases stayed unmatched. This CDR3 is CASSLATGSSPLHF. The CDR3 DNA reads as TGCGCCAGCAGCTTGGCGACAGGGAGTTCACCCCTCCACTTT.

This clonotype turned up a few times. The chain uses TRBV4-3 and TRBJ2-7; D is unresolved. Per germline, CDR1 LGHNA and CDR2 YSLEER. V shed 0 bases and J shed 6 bases, with 21 bases lying between them. The CDR3 totals 17 residues. CDR3 sequence: CASSQDGYEGARSEQYF. The CDR3 DNA follows: TGCGCCAGCAGCCAAGATGGGTACGAAGGTGCTAGATCCGAGCAGTACTTC.

In this sample, this clonotype turned up many times. The genes are TRBV5-1 and TRBJ2-3; 9 nucleotides line up with TRBD1. The CDR3 is made up of 15 amino acids. Trimming at V came to 4 bases and at J to 3 bases, leaving 6 bases not matched to a gene. CDR1 and CDR2 (germline): SGHRS, YFSETQ. CDR3 nucleotide sequence: TGCGCCAGCAGCGGGGACAGGGTTAGAACAGATACGCAGTATTTT. Translating gives CASSGDRVRTDTQYF.